The 5 T cell receptor beta chains given below trace back to one sample, sequenced in a study of CD8+CD57+ T cells in acquired aplastic anemia. The template for TCR beta VDJ and CDR3 sequence profiling was genomic DNA. Using its own MiXCR run on the reads, TCRdb lists one record per CDR3 protein. The table lists about 180,000 distinct CDR3 sequences, 40% to 50% of them singletons. Sample: sorted CD4+, CD8+, or CD8+CD57+ T cells (not recorded which) from PBMCs. These receptors were collected from a human donor in good health.

This clonotype was detected ten times or more. This chain uses TRBV24-1 with TRBJ2-5, with D maybe TRBD1 (6 bases). The CDR3 covers 15 residues. Trimming removed 4 bases at V and 0 bases at J, with 11 bases between. Germline V CDR1 and CDR2: KGHDR, SFDVKD. CDR3 DNA: TGTGCCACCAGTGACCCCGGACAGTACCAAGAGACCCAGTACTTC. This gives the protein CATSDPGQYQETQYF.

This clonotype was seen at least ten times. The chain employs TRBV11-2 and TRBJ2-3; 8 bases line up with TRBD1. Germline loops: CDR1 SGHAT, CDR2 FQNNGV. This CDR3 is 14 amino acids long. V lost 1 base and J lost 8; bases outside the gene matches: 5. As DNA, the CDR3 is TGTGCCAGCAGCTTAGGGACAGGGTTACGTACGCAGTATTTT. Translating it yields CASSLGTGLRTQYF.

This clonotype showed up many times. The chain combines TRBV19 with TRBJ1-1; possible D gene TRBD1, 6 bases. The germline gives CDR1 LNHDA, CDR2 SQIVND (reference sequence). The ends were cut back, 6 bases at V and 1 base at J, with 12 bases in the middle. The CDR3 length is 14 residues. The CDR3 DNA follows: TGTGCCAGTAGCGACTGGGGACAGAACACTGAAGCTTTCTTT. Translated: CASSDWGQNTEAFF. Full variable domain (missing parts from reference TRBV19 and TRBJ1-1): DGGITQSPKYLFRKEGQNVTLSCEQNLNHDAMYWYRQDPGQGLRLIYYSQIVNDFQKGDIAEGYSVSREKKESFPLTVTSAQKNPTAFYLCASSDWGQNTEAFFGQGTRLTVV.

This clonotype has a handful of counts. This may arise from a read error, as a much more abundant clone is one base away. The J gene is TRBJ2-3, the V gene TRBV7-2; maybe TRBD2 (5 bases). This CDR3 is built from 12 residues. The V end was cut by 3 bases, the J end by 4 bases, with 5 bases between. Germline V gene data show CDR1 as SGHTA and CDR2 as FQGNSA. CDR3: CASSFSADTQYF. The DNA for the CDR3 is TGTGCCAGCAGCTTTAGCGCAGATACGCAGTATTTT. The entire variable domain, with the rest obtained from reference TRBV7-2 and TRBJ2-3, is as follows: GAGVSQSPSNKVTEKGKDVELRCDPISGHTALYWYRQSLGQGLEFLIYFQGNSAPDKSGLPSDRFSAERTGGSVSTLTIQRTQQEDSAVYLCASSFSADTQYFGPGTRLTVL.

This clonotype was detected many times. This chain joins TRBV7-2 and TRBJ2-2, with D uncertain. Germline V gives CDR1 SGHTA, CDR2 FQGNSA. Between the trimmed V and J ends, which lost 6 bases and 7 bases, there was a span of 12 bases. The CDR3 length is 13 residues. In nucleotides, the CDR3 is TGTGCCAGCAGTTCCGGGTTGATCGGGGAGCTGTTTTTT. It specifies CASSSGLIGELFF.